These 13 T cell receptor beta chains were sequenced from one sample in a study of metastatic and nonmetastatic thyroid tumors. Patients underwent thyroid surgery, and none had received any treatment before it. TCRdb reassembled clones from the PCR reads with MiXCR. This table has about 26,000 clones, 25% to 30% appearing once. Sequences were obtained from blood. These receptors all stem from a female donor with papillary thyroid cancer or a benign thyroid nodule (not recorded which). Some clones in this sample may be carry-over from other donors' samples.

The gene calls are TRBV6-1 and TRBJ2-7, with a weak D call TRBD2 (5 bases). This CDR3 is 12 amino acids long. V was trimmed by 4 bases and J by 8 bases, leaving 12 bases between them. Germline CDR1 and CDR2: MNHNS and SASEGT. This CDR3 reads CASSVILDKQYF. CDR3 sequence (DNA): TGTGCCAGCAGTGTTATACTAGACAAGCAGTACTTC.

The chain carries TRBV27 and TRBJ2-4, with 8 bases that match TRBD1. Looked up from germline, CDR1 is MNHEY and CDR2 is SMNVEV (reference sequence). The CDR3 runs to 16 residues. J was trimmed by 5 bases and V by 2 bases; bases with no gene match: 8. The CDR3 reads CASSLHRTGHENIQYF. The CDR3 DNA reads as TGTGCCAGCAGTTTACATCGGACAGGGCACGAAAACATTCAGTACTTC.

The gene calls are TRBV5-5 and TRBJ1-1; no definite D call. This CDR3 is built from 12 residues. CDR1 is SGHKS, CDR2 YYEKEE, per germline (reference sequence). The V end lost 4 bases, the J end lost 8 bases, and 12 bases lay between the germline ends. The CDR3 nucleotides are TGTGCCAGCAGCGTTGTACGGAAAGAAGCTTTCTTT. Translating gives CASSVVRKEAFF. Filled out from reference TRBV5-5 and TRBJ1-1, the complete variable domain reads DAGVTQSPTHLIKTRGQQVTLRCSPISGHKSVSWYQQVLGQGPQFIFQYYEKEERGRGNFPDRFSARQFPNYSSELNVNALLLGDSALYLCASSVVRKEAFFGQGTRLTVV.

The chain couples TRBV19 to TRBJ2-7; D is perhaps TRBD1 (6 bases). V lost 7 bases, J lost 2 bases, and 24 bases lay in between. The CDR3 contains 17 residues. From germline, CDR1 is LNHDA and CDR2 SQIVND (reference sequence). The CDR3 coding sequence is TGTGCCAGTACCCACCCTGCCACAGGGTCCCCTACCTACGAGCAGTACGTC. Translating gives CASTHPATGSPTYEQYV.

About this clone: One junction end does not reproduce the germline sequence, and a read error may be involved. The chain employs TRBV6-4 and TRBJ2-1; D not certain. Germline assignment: CDR1 MRHNA and CDR2 SNTAGT. The CDR3 is made up of 15 amino acids. CDR3 coding DNA: TGTGACAGCAGTGACTCTGGTGAAAGTTTCAATGAGCAGTTCTTC. Translation gives CDSSDSGESFNEQFF.

This clone was observed many times. The chain uses TRBV11-1 and TRBJ2-3, with D maybe TRBD2 (6 bases). The CDR3 runs 17 residues. Trimming took off 6 bases at V and 2 bases at J, with 21 bases between the two ends. Germline V lookup: CDR1 SGHAT, CDR2 FQDESV (reference sequence). The CDR3: CASRGSEEGNSTDTQYF. The CDR3 bases are TGTGCCAGCAGGGGTTCGGAGGAGGGGAATTCCACAGATACGCAGTATTTT.

Details on this clone: A read error may account for a junction end that differs from germline. V and J are TRBV16 and TRBJ2-6, with D possibly matching TRBD2 (7 bases). Germline values: CDR1 KGHSY, CDR2 FQNENV. CDR3 length: 19 residues. CDR3 bases: TGTAGGTTCATGCCAGCAGCCAGTCTGGGGGGGGCTGGGTCCAACGTCCTGACTTTC. Protein product: CRFMPAASLGGAGSNVLTF.

In its sample, this clone was seen a few times. The V gene is TRBV12-5, the J gene TRBJ2-3, with D unclear. The CDR3 loop spans 14 amino acids. The V gene's germline CDR1 is LGHNT and CDR2 FRNRAP. The V gene lost 5 bases and the J gene lost 2 bases, with 11 bases spanning the gap. CDR3 DNA: TGTGCTAGTGGTCCCGGTTCCATCACAGATACGCAGTATTTT. This gives the protein CASGPGSITDTQYF.

In this sample, this clone turned up many times. The CDR3 end shows no conserved phenylalanine or tryptophan, and so a read error is likely. No DNA is shown, since the ends of the CDR3 on it are uncertain; the CDR3 is the one TCRdb lists. The chain uses TRBV7-8 and TRBJ2-7; TRBD1 reflects the table's D call only, with no check against the DNA. CDR1 and CDR2 from the germline V gene are SGHVS and FQNEAQ. The CDR3 is 10 amino acids long, termini counted. This chain's CDR3 is CASSPTQIRT.

The table lists this clone with a few counts. It may be a read error: a sequence one base away is much more abundant. The rearrangement uses TRBV3-1 and TRBJ2-2; the D gene could be TRBD1 or TRBD2 (5 bases each). The CDR3 runs to 13 residues. The germline gives CDR1 LGHDT, CDR2 YNNKEL (reference sequence). The CDR3 here is CASSPRGPGDLFF. CDR3 coding DNA: TGTGCCAGCAGCCCTAGGGGTCCCGGGGATCTGTTTTTT.

This clone is classed as medium-sized. The V gene is TRBV6-5, the J gene TRBJ2-6; D remains ambiguous. The V gene's germline CDR1 is MNHEY and CDR2 SVGAGI. This CDR3 spans 15 amino acids. Trimming pared 0 bases from V and 0 bases from J, leaving 3 bases between. The CDR3: CASSYSYSGANVLTF. The CDR3 DNA reads TGTGCCAGCAGTTACTCTTACTCTGGGGCCAACGTCCTGACTTTC.

This clone was detected many times. The chain couples TRBV12-5 to TRBJ1-3, with D possibly being TRBD1 (5 bases). Trimming took off 3 bases at V and 0 bases at J, with 12 bases between the two ends. Per the germline V gene, CDR1 is LGHNT and CDR2 is FRNRAP. The CDR3 runs to 16 residues. The CDR3: CASGFWGTSSGNTIYF. The CDR3 DNA sequence: TGTGCTAGTGGTTTTTGGGGCACTTCCTCTGGAAACACCATATATTTT.

The chain links TRBV2 to TRBJ1-5, with D hard to call. The V end lost 3 bases, the J end lost 6 bases, and 15 bases lay between the germline ends. Germline CDR1 SNHLY, CDR2 FYNNEI. The CDR3 length is 15 residues. CDR3 DNA: TGTGCCAGCAGTGATACCCGCGGCCAGAGTCAGCCCCAGCATTTT. Translation: CASSDTRGQSQPQHF.